This entry lists 23 T cell receptor beta chains sequenced from one sample in a study of T cells in Graves' hyperthyroidism and ophthalmopathy (dated by TCRdb to about 2019). The receptor library was made with multiplex PCR. Sequencing was carried out with an Illumina HiSeq 2000. The TCR beta CDR3 regions were amplified from RNA transcripts. A first-round RT-PCR of the TCR CDR3 used the HTBI primer set with the Qiagen OneStep RT-PCR kit. TCRdb redid the processing of the public reads, applying fastp at Q25 and MiXCR, and retained in-frame beta chains. All rows with the same CDR3 protein become a single entry with the most common DNA and genes. The sample has about 640,000 distinct CDR3 sequences on record, 20% of them singletons. The ten largest clones represent 34% of the sample. The source material was blood. The receptors derive from a man aged 25 to 40 with Graves' ophthalmopathy.

This chain uses TRBV2 with TRBJ1-1, with 10 positions matching TRBD1. The CDR3 length is 14 residues. The J segment lost 10 bases and the V segment lost 6 bases, leaving 11 bases of the junction unmatched. Germline CDR1 reads SNHLY; CDR2 reads FYNNEI. CDR3 sequence reads: CASSPTTGGGGAFF. CDR3 in DNA: TGTGCCAGCAGCCCAACGACAGGGGGCGGGGGAGCTTTCTTT.

The chain carries TRBV5-1 and TRBJ2-3, with 9 positions matching TRBD2. From germline, CDR1 is SGHRS and CDR2 YFSETQ. With 4 bases clipped from V and 3 bases from J, the junction kept 6 bases outside the gene matches. The CDR3 loop spans 15 amino acids. CDR3 sequence: CASSRAGGKTDTQYF. In nucleotides, the CDR3 is TGCGCCAGCAGCCGAGCGGGAGGAAAGACAGATACGCAGTATTTT.

In this sample, this clonotype turned up many times. V and J are TRBV5-1 and TRBJ1-1; D is unresolved. The CDR3 spans 15 residues. Trimming cost V 2 bases and J 1 base, with 12 bases left between them. Germline values: CDR1 SGHRS, CDR2 YFSETQ. CDR3 sequence: CASSLLPTRNTEAFF. Here the CDR3 DNA reads TGCGCCAGCAGCTTATTACCTACACGGAACACTGAAGCTTTCTTT.

This clonotype was counted ten times or more. CDR3 residues: CASSLGELAVGDEQYF. The CDR3 DNA is TGTGCCAGCAGCTTAGGGGAGCTAGCGGTAGGCGACGAGCAGTACTTC. The chain carries TRBV11-2 and TRBJ2-7; TRBD2 matches 7 bases. Trimming took 1 base from V and 5 from J; bases not matched to a gene: 11. Germline lookup yields CDR1 SGHAT and CDR2 FQNNGV. The CDR3 loop spans 16 amino acids.

This chain links TRBV24-1 with TRBJ2-5, with 10 nucleotides matching TRBD1. CDR1 and CDR2 (germline): KGHDR, SFDVKD. The CDR3 is made up of 15 amino acids. Unmatched junction bases numbered 3, after V lost 4 bases and J lost 2 bases. DNA of the CDR3: TGTGCCACCAGTGACCGGACAGGGGGACAAGAGACCCAGTACTTC. Its translation is CATSDRTGGQETQYF.

This clonotype was recorded at least ten times. The chain joins TRBV12-3 or TRBV12-4 to TRBJ2-1; 11 nucleotides align to TRBD2. The CDR3 runs 15 residues. The V gene end was trimmed by 3 bases and the J gene end by 8 bases; junction bases not matched to a gene: 6. This CDR3 is CASSFNSGRADEQFF. The DNA for the CDR3 is TGTGCCAGCAGTTTCAATAGCGGGAGGGCGGATGAGCAGTTCTTC.

The sample holds a few counts of this clonotype. The chain couples TRBV5-5 to TRBJ2-7, with D possibly TRBD2 on 5 matching bases. Trimming left V 3 bases short and J 0 bases short, with 10 bases between. The germline gives CDR1 SGHKS, CDR2 YYEKEE (reference sequence). CDR3 size: 14 residues. In DNA form, the CDR3 reads TGTGCCAGCAGCTCCGGGATTTCCTCCTACGAGCAGTACTTC. Translating gives CASSSGISSYEQYF.

The chain couples TRBV6-1 to TRBJ2-1, with 13 bases aligning to TRBD2. CDR3 length: 18 amino acids. Germline V CDR1 and CDR2: MNHNS, SASEGT. With V trimmed by 3 bases and J by 6 bases, 11 bases remained unmatched. The CDR3 DNA sequence: TGTGCCAGCAGTGATCCGCTCCGGAGGACTAGCGGGAGCAATGAGCAGTTCTTC. Protein sequence: CASSDPLRRTSGSNEQFF.

CDR3: CSSGQVNHGYEQYF. The CDR3 bases are TGCAGTTCAGGACAGGTCAACCACGGCTACGAGCAGTACTTC. The genes are TRBV20-1 and TRBJ2-7; TRBD1 matches 7 bases. The J segment lost 3 bases and the V segment lost 8 bases, leaving 13 bases of the junction unmatched. This CDR3 spans 14 amino acids. The germline V gene encodes CDR1 DFQATT and CDR2 SNEGSKA (reference sequence).

The V and J genes are TRBV5-1 and TRBJ2-3; D gene uncertain. V lost 4 bases and J lost 2, with 11 bases in between. The V gene's germline CDR1 is SGHRS and CDR2 YFSETQ. The CDR3 has 14 amino acids. The CDR3, as DNA: TGCGCCAGCAGCAGGACGGACCTCACAGATACGCAGTATTTT. Translating it yields CASSRTDLTDTQYF.

This clonotype was seen a few times. The chain uses TRBV7-2 and TRBJ2-7; D tentatively fits TRBD1 or TRBD2 (6 bases each). CDR1 SGHTA and CDR2 FQGNSA come from the germline V gene. The CDR3 extends over 15 amino acids. V gave up 6 bases and J gave up 3 bases, with 18 bases separating them. The DNA for the CDR3 is TGTGCCAGCAGTCAAATAGCGGCGGGACACTACGAGCAGTACTTC. It yields the protein CASSQIAAGHYEQYF.

This clonotype was counted many times. The chain is built from TRBV18 and TRBJ2-1; 8 nucleotides match TRBD1. CDR1 and CDR2 (germline): KGHSH, LQKENI. V shed 4 bases, J shed 13 bases, and the junction held 3 bases outside the gene matches. CDR3 length equals 11 residues. CDR3 nucleotide sequence: TGTGCCAGCTCACAGGGGACAGGACAGTTCTTC. Translated: CASSQGTGQFF. Complete variable domain (other parts from reference TRBV18 and TRBJ2-1): NAGVMQNPRHLVRRRGQEARLRCSPMKGHSHVYWYRQLPEEGLKFMVYLQKENIIDESGMPKERFSAEFPKEGPSILRIQQVVRGDSAAYFCASSQGTGQFFGPGTRLTVL.

The V and J genes are TRBV5-8 and TRBJ1-2, with no clear D. This CDR3 has 13 residues. V was shortened by 4 bases and J by 6 bases, with 13 bases between the two germline ends. In germline, CDR1 is SGHTS, CDR2 YDEGEE. The CDR3 DNA reads TGTGCCAGCAGCACCGACGGGATGCATGGCTACACCTTC. Protein product: CASSTDGMHGYTF.

This sequence joins TRBV6-1 and TRBJ1-2; D is undetermined. Trimming shortened V by 6 bases and J by 6 bases, and 8 bases separated the two germline ends. Germline CDR1 is MNHNS and CDR2 is SASEGT. This CDR3 has 11 amino acids. The CDR3 sequence: CASSGFHGYTF. CDR3 nucleotides: TGTGCCAGCAGCGGCTTTCATGGCTACACCTTC.

This clonotype turned up a few times. The chain links TRBV10-3 to TRBJ2-3; 8 bases map to TRBD2. With V trimmed by 11 bases and J by 3 bases, 7 bases remained unmatched. Germline V CDR1 and CDR2: ENHRY, SYGVKD. CDR3 length: 13 residues. The CDR3 spells CAVSGSETDTQYF. CDR3 in DNA: TGTGCCGTGAGCGGGAGTGAGACAGATACGCAGTATTTT.

The genes are TRBV15 and TRBJ1-5; D is unresolved. CDR1 is LNHNV and CDR2 is YYDKDF in the germline V gene (reference sequence). Trimming shortened V by 0 bases and J by 3 bases, and 15 bases separated the two germline ends. The CDR3 has 17 amino acids. CDR3 region: CATSRDLKGSLNQPQHF. CDR3 nucleotide sequence: TGTGCCACCAGCAGAGATTTGAAAGGGTCCCTCAATCAGCCCCAGCATTTT. The full variable domain, completed using reference TRBV15 and TRBJ1-5, is DAMVIQNPRYQVTQFGKPVTLSCSQTLNHNVMYWYQQKSSQAPKLLFHYYDKDFNNEADTPDNFQSRRPNTSFCFLDIRSPGLGDTAMYLCATSRDLKGSLNQPQHFGDGTRLSIL.

This clonotype was seen many times. The CDR3 DNA reads TGTGCCAGCAGTTTTGAGGGACAGGAATACGAGCAGTACTTC. Protein product: CASSFEGQEYEQYF. This rearrangement joins TRBV28 to TRBJ2-7, with 8 bases aligning to TRBD1. V lost 3 bases and J lost 4; bases outside the gene matches: 5. In germline, CDR1 is MDHEN, CDR2 SYDVKM. The CDR3 covers 14 residues.

This clonotype was counted only a few times. The genes are TRBV5-1 and TRBJ2-6; unclear D gene. The ends were cut back, 3 bases at V and 4 bases at J, with 11 bases in the middle. The germline V gene encodes CDR1 SGHRS and CDR2 YFSETQ. This CDR3 is built from 15 residues. This chain's CDR3 is CASSSSSSGANVLTF. The CDR3 DNA reads as TGCGCCAGCAGCTCGAGCTCGTCGGGGGCCAACGTCCTGACTTTC.

This chain uses TRBV20-1 with TRBJ2-1, with 13 bases lining up with TRBD2. Germline assignment: CDR1 DFQATT and CDR2 SNEGSKA (reference sequence). CDR3 length: 14 residues. J gave up 4 bases and V 6 bases, and 3 bases lay outside the gene matches. CDR3 residues: CSARTSGGYNEQFF. DNA of the CDR3: TGCAGTGCAAGGACTAGCGGGGGTTACAATGAGCAGTTCTTC.

This clonotype was observed a few times. This chain joins TRBV15 and TRBJ1-1; D might be TRBD1 (5 bases). Trimming cost V 3 bases and J 0 bases, with 8 bases left between them. The CDR3 spans 14 residues. Germline CDR1 and CDR2: LNHNV and YYDKDF (reference sequence). In DNA form, the CDR3 reads TGTGCCACCAGCAGGGACACAGTGAACACTGAAGCTTTCTTT. Encoded protein: CATSRDTVNTEAFF.

DNA of the CDR3: TGTGCCACCCGAGGTATAGCCAAAAACATTCAGTACTTC. This translates into CATRGIAKNIQYF. The V and J genes are TRBV28 and TRBJ2-4; D gene ambiguous. The ends were cut back, 10 bases at V and 0 bases at J, with 10 bases in the middle. This CDR3 comprises 13 residues. Germline CDR1 and CDR2: MDHEN and SYDVKM.

This clonotype came up a few times. V usage is TRBV2 and J usage is TRBJ2-2; D is undetermined. The germline V gene has CDR1 SNHLY and CDR2 FYNNEI. The CDR3 is 13 amino acids. V shed 2 bases and J shed 3 bases, with 4 bases lying between them. The CDR3 bases are TGTGCCAGCAGTGAAATCTACACCGGGGAGCTGTTTTTT. It yields the protein CASSEIYTGELFF.

The rearrangement uses TRBV28 and TRBJ2-2; D call uncertain. V shed 5 bases and J shed 6 bases, with 16 bases lying between them. Germline CDR1 reads MDHEN; CDR2 reads SYDVKM. The CDR3 covers 15 residues. The CDR3 DNA follows: TGTGCCAGCAGTCCCACTACCGGACGGGCCGGGGAGCTGTTTTTT. This sequence encodes CASSPTTGRAGELFF. Looking up the rest from reference TRBV28 and TRBJ2-2 gives the full variable domain: DVKVTQSSRYLVKRTGEKVFLECVQDMDHENMFWYRQDPGLGLRLIYFSYDVKMKEKGDIPEGYSVSREKKERFSLILESASTNQTSMYLCASSPTTGRAGELFFGEGSRLTVL.